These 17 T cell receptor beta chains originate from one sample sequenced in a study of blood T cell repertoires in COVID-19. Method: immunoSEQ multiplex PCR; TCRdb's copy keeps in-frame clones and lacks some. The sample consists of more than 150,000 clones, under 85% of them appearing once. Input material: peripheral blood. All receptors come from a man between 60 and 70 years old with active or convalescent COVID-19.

CDR3: CASMGRLRLSYEQYF. Here the CDR3 DNA reads TGTGCCAGCATGGGCAGACTAAGACTCTCCTACGAGCAGTACTTC. This rearrangement joins TRBV6-4 to TRBJ2-7; perhaps TRBD2 as D (5 bases). Germline V gene lookup returns CDR1 MRHNA and CDR2 SNTAGT. Deletions cut 7 bases from V and 0 bases from J, with 16 bases between. The CDR3 is 15 residues long.

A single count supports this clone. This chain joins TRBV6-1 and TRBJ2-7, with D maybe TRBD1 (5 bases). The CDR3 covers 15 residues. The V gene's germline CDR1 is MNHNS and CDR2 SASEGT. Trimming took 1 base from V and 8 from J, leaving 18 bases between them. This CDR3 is CASSEGRVRNQKQYF. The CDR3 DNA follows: TGTGCCAGCAGTGAAGGCAGGGTTCGGAATCAGAAGCAGTACTTC.

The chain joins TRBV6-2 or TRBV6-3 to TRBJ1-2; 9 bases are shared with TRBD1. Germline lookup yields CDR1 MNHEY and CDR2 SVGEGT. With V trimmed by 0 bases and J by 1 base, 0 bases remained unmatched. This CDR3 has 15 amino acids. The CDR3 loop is CASSYSTGGNYGYTF. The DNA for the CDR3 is TGTGCCAGCAGTTACTCGACAGGGGGTAACTATGGCTACACCTTC.

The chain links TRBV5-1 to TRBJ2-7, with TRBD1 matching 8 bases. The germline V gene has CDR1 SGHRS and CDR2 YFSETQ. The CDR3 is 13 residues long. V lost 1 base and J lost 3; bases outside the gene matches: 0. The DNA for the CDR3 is TGCGCCAGCAGCTTGACAGGGGGCTACGAGCAGTACTTC. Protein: CASSLTGGYEQYF.

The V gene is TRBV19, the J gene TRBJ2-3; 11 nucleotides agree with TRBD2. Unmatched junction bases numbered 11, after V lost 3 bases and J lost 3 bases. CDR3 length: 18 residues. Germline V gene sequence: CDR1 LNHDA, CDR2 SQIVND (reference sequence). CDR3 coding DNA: TGTGCCAGTAGTATGGCGGCGAATAGCGGGAGGGCGACAGATACGCAGTATTTT. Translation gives CASSMAANSGRATDTQYF. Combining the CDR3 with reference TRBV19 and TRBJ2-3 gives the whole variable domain DGGITQSPKYLFRKEGQNVTLSCEQNLNHDAMYWYRQDPGQGLRLIYYSQIVNDFQKGDIAEGYSVSREKKESFPLTVTSAQKNPTAFYLCASSMAANSGRATDTQYFGPGTRLTVL.

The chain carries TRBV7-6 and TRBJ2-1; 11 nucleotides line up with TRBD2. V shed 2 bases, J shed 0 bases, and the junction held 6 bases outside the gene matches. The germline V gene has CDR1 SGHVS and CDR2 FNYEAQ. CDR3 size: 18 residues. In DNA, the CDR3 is TGTGCCAGCAGCTTAAAACCGACTAGCGGGATCTCCTACAATGAGCAGTTCTTC. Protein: CASSLKPTSGISYNEQFF.

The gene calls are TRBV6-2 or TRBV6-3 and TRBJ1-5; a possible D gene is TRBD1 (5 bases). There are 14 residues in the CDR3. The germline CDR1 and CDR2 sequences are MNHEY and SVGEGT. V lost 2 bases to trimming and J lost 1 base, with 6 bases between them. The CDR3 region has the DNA TGTGCCAGCAGTTACGACAGCAGCAATCAGCCCCAGCATTTT. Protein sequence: CASSYDSSNQPQHF.

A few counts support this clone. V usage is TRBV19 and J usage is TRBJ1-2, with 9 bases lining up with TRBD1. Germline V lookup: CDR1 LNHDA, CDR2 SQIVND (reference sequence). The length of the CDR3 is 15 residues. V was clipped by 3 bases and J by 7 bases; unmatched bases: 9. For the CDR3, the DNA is TGTGCCAGTAGTATCCCCGGACAGGGGACGTTTGGCTACACCTTC. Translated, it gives CASSIPGQGTFGYTF.

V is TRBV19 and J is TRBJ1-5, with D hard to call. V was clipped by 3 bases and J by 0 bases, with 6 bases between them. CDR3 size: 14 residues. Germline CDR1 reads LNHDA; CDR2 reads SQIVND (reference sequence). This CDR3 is CASSIYGSNQPQHF. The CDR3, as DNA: TGTGCCAGTAGTATTTACGGTAGCAATCAGCCCCAGCATTTT.

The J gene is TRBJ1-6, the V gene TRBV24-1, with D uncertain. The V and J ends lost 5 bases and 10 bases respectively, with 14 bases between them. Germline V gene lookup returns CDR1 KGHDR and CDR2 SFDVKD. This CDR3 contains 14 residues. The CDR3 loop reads CATSGEGEGSPLHF. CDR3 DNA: TGTGCCACCAGTGGAGAGGGCGAAGGGTCACCCCTCCACTTT.

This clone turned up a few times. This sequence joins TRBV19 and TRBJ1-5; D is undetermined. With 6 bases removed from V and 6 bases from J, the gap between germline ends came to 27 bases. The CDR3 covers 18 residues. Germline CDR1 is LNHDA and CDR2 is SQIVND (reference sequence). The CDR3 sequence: CASSLDPPGPGGVQPQHF. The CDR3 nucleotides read TGTGCCAGTAGCCTCGACCCCCCGGGCCCCGGCGGGGTTCAGCCCCAGCATTTT.

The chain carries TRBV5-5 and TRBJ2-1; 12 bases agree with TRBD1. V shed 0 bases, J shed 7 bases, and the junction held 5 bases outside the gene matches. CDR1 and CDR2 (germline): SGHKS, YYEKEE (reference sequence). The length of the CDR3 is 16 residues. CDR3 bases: TGTGCCAGCAGCTTGGCCGGGACAGGGGGCTTGAATGAGCAGTTCTTC. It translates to CASSLAGTGGLNEQFF. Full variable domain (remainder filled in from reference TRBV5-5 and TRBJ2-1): DAGVTQSPTHLIKTRGQQVTLRCSPISGHKSVSWYQQVLGQGPQFIFQYYEKEERGRGNFPDRFSARQFPNYSSELNVNALLLGDSALYLCASSLAGTGGLNEQFFGPGTRLTVL.

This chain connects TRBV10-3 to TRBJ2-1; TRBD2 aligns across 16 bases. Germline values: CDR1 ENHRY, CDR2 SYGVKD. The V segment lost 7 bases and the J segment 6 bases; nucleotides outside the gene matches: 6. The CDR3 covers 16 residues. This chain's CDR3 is CAIKPGLAGGPNEQFF. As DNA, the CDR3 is TGTGCCATCAAACCGGGACTAGCGGGAGGGCCCAATGAGCAGTTCTTC.

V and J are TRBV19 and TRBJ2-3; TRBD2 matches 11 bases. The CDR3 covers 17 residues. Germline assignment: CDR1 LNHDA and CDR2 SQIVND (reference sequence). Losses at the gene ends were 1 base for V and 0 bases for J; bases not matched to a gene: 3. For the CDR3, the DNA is TGTGCCAGTAGTATAGGGGGACTAGCGGCTAGCACAGATACGCAGTATTTT. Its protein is CASSIGGLAASTDTQYF.

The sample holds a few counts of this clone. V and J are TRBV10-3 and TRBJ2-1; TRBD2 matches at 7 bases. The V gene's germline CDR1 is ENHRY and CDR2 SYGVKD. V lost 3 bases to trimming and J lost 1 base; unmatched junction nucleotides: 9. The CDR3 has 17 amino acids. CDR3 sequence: CAISDGGGGRSYNEQFF. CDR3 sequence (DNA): TGTGCCATCAGTGATGGGGGTGGCGGGAGATCCTACAATGAGCAGTTCTTC.

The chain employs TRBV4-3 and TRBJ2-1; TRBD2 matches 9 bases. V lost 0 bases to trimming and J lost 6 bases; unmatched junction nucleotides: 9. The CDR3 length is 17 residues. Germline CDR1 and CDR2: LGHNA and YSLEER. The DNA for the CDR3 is TGCGCCAGCAGCCAAGACGGCCTAGCGGGACCTCGCAATGAGCAGTTCTTC. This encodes CASSQDGLAGPRNEQFF.

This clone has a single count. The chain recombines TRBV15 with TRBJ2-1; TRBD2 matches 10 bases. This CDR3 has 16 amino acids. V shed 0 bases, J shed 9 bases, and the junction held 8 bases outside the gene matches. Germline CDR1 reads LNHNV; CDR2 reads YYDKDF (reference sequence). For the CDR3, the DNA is TGTGCCACCAGCAGAGATGCGGCTAGCGGGAGTGGTGAGCAGTTCTTC. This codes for CATSRDAASGSGEQFF.